This T cell receptor (beta chain) was captured by sequencing in a study of OX40 agonist ivuxolimab in advanced cancers. Study overall: Antecedent anti-PD-1, anti-PD-L1 or anti-CTLA-4 therapy was permissible, with over 35% having received some.

General study points: By week 6 at 0.1 to 3.0 mg/kg, blood CD4+ and CD8+ T cells had expanded clonally.

Profiling relied on immunoSEQ multiplex PCR, and the TCRdb table lists in-frame clones only, not all of them. The repertoire consists of about 52,000 clones, with roughly 83% occurring once and the leading ten covering around an eighth. Details on this clone: Its target is not known.

V gave up 5 bases and J gave up 7 bases, with 17 bases separating them. The CDR3 loop spans 14 amino acids. CDR1 SGHRS and CDR2 YFSETQ come from the germline V gene. This chain uses TRBV5-1 with TRBJ2-3, with D perhaps being TRBD1 or TRBD2 (6 bases each). The TCR comes from an adult with an advanced solid tumor such as melanoma, head and neck, liver or kidney cancer. The source was CD4+ or CD8+ T cells sorted from blood, collected in a trial of the OX40 agonist ivuxolimab. In nucleotides, the CDR3 is TGCGCCAGCAGGCCGGGGGCTAGCGTAAATACGCAGTATTTT. Translating gives CASRPGASVNTQYF.